This TCR beta chain was recovered during a study of vaccination effects on CD4 cells after COVID-19 (dated by TCRdb to 2022 to 2024). Describing the broader study: Post-vaccine samples across the study were collected a median of 72 days after the second dose, with a range of 14 to 241. In both COVID-19 convalescent patients and infection-naive vaccine recipients, the study compared SARS-CoV-2 spike-specific CD4+ TCR repertoires from before mRNA vaccination with those from after it. A total of over nine COVID-19 convalescent patients and 4 SARS-CoV-2-naive healthy vaccine recipients were included in the full study. The Oncomine TCR Beta short-read assay on an Illumina iSeq 100 was used to sequence cultures from other donors in the study. Study-wide findings and limitations: Marked clonal contraction was observed in both infection-induced and vaccine-induced clones at late post-vaccination timepoints, consistent with waning T cell responses. The study was limited by a small number of convalescent patients and lacked early post-infection timepoints. Among healthy vaccine recipients, nearly all vaccine-induced clones were SARS-CoV-2 mono-reactive, and only 1 of 255 was cross-reactive with common cold coronaviruses.

As to this clone: It has no known antigen specificity. Per-nucleotide qualities are absent, and no much larger clonotype sits a single base away.

The ViraFEST assay stimulated PBMC with viral peptide pools and then used TCR sequencing to identify antigen-specific CD4+ T cell clonotypes by expansion. After around 10 days of culture, CD4+ T cells were isolated with the EasySep CD4+ T cell isolation kit. Each participant received two doses of an mRNA SARS-CoV-2 vaccine, either BNT162b2 or mRNA-1273. None of the healthy vaccine recipients had a prior SARS-CoV-2 infection, which was confirmed by nucleocapsid antibody tests that came back negative both before and after vaccination. Roughly 2 million PBMC per well were cultured in IMDM with approximately 5% human AB serum, 10 IU/ml IL-2 and gentamicin, plus 10 ug/ml peptides. On days 3 and 7, half of the culture medium was replaced with fresh IL-2-containing medium. Unless noted otherwise, every peptide stimulation condition was grown in triplicate wells. PBMC were separated from whole blood using Ficoll-Paque Plus gradient centrifugation and were then either cryopreserved at -140C or used fresh. The overlapping peptide pools covered the spike proteins of SARS-CoV-2 as well as those of the common cold coronaviruses HCoV-NL63, HCoV-OC43 and HCoV-229E. The QIAamp micro DNA kit was used to extract genomic DNA from the cultured CD4+ T cells.

Library method: the immunoSEQ multiplex PCR assay. DNA from the CD4+ T cells that had been cultured and isolated underwent TCR beta CDR3 sequencing. The study's own analysis went as follows. The analysis removed non-productive TCR sequences, trimmed reads to the CDR3 region, and retained only CDR3s that were 7 or more amino acids long. The MANAFEST web app was used to pick out antigen-specific clonotypes by comparing their expansion in peptide wells with that in reference cultures. To be called positive, a clone needed expansion at FDR<0.05 compared with the reference and with all other wells, an odds ratio greater than 5, and a frequency greater than 0.1% in two replicate wells. A clonotype was defined as cross-reactive if the clonotype was significantly expanded both in SARS-CoV-2 spike wells and in at least one common cold coronavirus spike condition. Using the stringdist R package, CDR3 similarity was measured by Levenshtein distance, and unrooted trees were constructed with ape in R 3.6.1. TCRdb took this table from immuneACCESS and kept in-frame rearrangements with V and J called. Such tables lack part of the clones; where checked against another copy, unresolved V genes explain under half of the gap, and the rest is unexplained. That table is the source of V, J and clone size, and D and trimming were worked out from the DNA. Present in this sample are tens of thousands of clones, less than 80% of which were seen just once. The ten largest clones capture around 0.9% of the sample.

CDR1 and CDR2, looked up from the germline V gene (reference sequence), are LGHDT and YNNKEL. From cysteine to phenylalanine, the CDR3 is 14 amino acids long. The kept DNA is CDR3 alone, 42 bases in frame from the first base. V lost 3 bases and J lost 4 bases; the stretch between them is 12 bases long. This sample comprised CD4+ T cells from PBMCs cultured with HCoV-OC43 spike peptides, obtained after COVID-19 vaccination. The cell subset or site label, as the study defines it: HCoV-OC43 spike overlapping peptide pool stimulation. The receptor's source is a human donor who received a COVID-19 vaccine. This receptor chain uses TRBV3-1 (or the pseudogene TRBV3-2) and TRBJ1-2; no D gene is confidently identified. The CDR3 has the sequence CASSQSLAIYGYTF. Read as DNA, the sequence is TGTGCCAGCAGCCAGTCGCTCGCGATCTATGGCTACACCTTC.